A single sample gave rise to the 25 T cell receptor beta chains below, sequenced in a study of shared clonotypes between healthy human individuals. Data came from immunoSEQ multiplex PCR; TCRdb stores just in-frame clones and leaves some out. The sample consists of about 2 million clones, approximately 94% of them appearing once. Naive CD8 cells comprised CD45RO-negative, CCR7-positively selected cells, excluding terminally differentiated effector memory CD45RA+ cells. The specimen was naive CD8+ T cells sorted from blood. The origin of the receptors is a man younger than 35 in good health.

V and J are TRBV7-9 and TRBJ2-2, with D perhaps TRBD1 (5 bases). The CDR3 runs to 17 residues. From germline, CDR1 is SEHNR and CDR2 FQNEAQ (reference sequence). Trimming shortened V by 2 bases and J by 2 bases, and 15 bases separated the two germline ends. The CDR3 sequence: CASSLLFPTVNTGELFF. The CDR3 nucleotides read TGTGCCAGCAGCTTATTATTCCCGACAGTTAACACCGGGGAGCTGTTTTTT.

This chain joins TRBV7-2 and TRBJ2-7; 9 positions agree with TRBD1. This CDR3 spans 15 amino acids. Germline assignment: CDR1 SGHTA and CDR2 FQGNSA. After removal of 3 bases from V and 3 bases from J, the junction contained 6 bases not matched to a gene. CDR3 nucleotide sequence: TGTGCCAGCAGCTTTGGGACAGGGAAAGACTACGAGCAGTACTTC. It is translated as CASSFGTGKDYEQYF.

A remark on this clone: Other DNA variants within this sample encode the same CDR3. The chain uses TRBV11-2 and TRBJ2-1; D call uncertain. Germline V CDR1 and CDR2: SGHAT, FQNNGV. V was cut by 1 base and J by 8 bases, with 6 bases left in between. This CDR3 is 12 amino acids long. CDR3 amino acids: CASSLVRDEQFF. The CDR3 region has the DNA TGTGCCAGCAGCTTAGTCCGAGATGAGCAGTTCTTC.

J is TRBJ2-1 and V is TRBV27; D might be TRBD1 or TRBD2, each matching 5 bases. The CDR3 loop spans 13 amino acids. Germline V gene sequence: CDR1 MNHEY, CDR2 SMNVEV (reference sequence). Trimming cost V 11 bases and J 0 bases, with 11 bases left between them. The CDR3 loop is CASRDPSYNEQFF. In nucleotides, the CDR3 is TGTGCCTCCCGGGACCCCTCCTACAATGAGCAGTTCTTC.

The sample holds one count of this clone. The chain is built from TRBV7-9 and TRBJ2-2, with D unclear. Looked up from germline, CDR1 is SEHNR and CDR2 is FQNEAQ (reference sequence). This CDR3 is built from 13 residues. V lost 5 bases and J lost 6, with 10 bases in between. The CDR3 sequence is CASSHGSSGELFF. DNA of the CDR3: TGTGCCAGCAGCCACGGGTCATCCGGGGAGCTGTTTTTT.

The J gene is TRBJ2-1, the V gene TRBV5-6, with D hard to call. V gave up 0 bases and J gave up 9 bases, with 13 bases separating them. The germline V gene has CDR1 SGHDT and CDR2 YYEEEE. The CDR3 is made up of 14 amino acids. In DNA form, the CDR3 reads TGTGCCAGCAGCTTGGCCTCGAGCGTTGGTGAGCAGTTCTTC. This sequence encodes CASSLASSVGEQFF.

V gene TRBV5-6 combines with J gene TRBJ2-7, with D perhaps TRBD1 (7 bases). CDR1 and CDR2 from the germline V gene are SGHDT and YYEEEE. V lost 4 bases and J lost 0, with 17 bases in between. The CDR3 has 16 residues. CDR3 in amino acids: CASSRNRGLPSYEQYF. CDR3 nucleotide sequence: TGTGCCAGCAGCAGAAACAGGGGACTTCCCTCCTACGAGCAGTACTTC.

This rearrangement joins TRBV28 to TRBJ1-3; 7 bases are a match to TRBD1. CDR1 is MDHEN and CDR2 is SYDVKM in the germline V gene. This CDR3 spans 14 amino acids. The junction had 3 bases not matched to a gene; V was cut back by 3 bases and J by 4 bases. CDR3 in amino acids: CASSLRQGGNTIYF. The CDR3 bases are TGTGCCAGCAGTTTGAGACAGGGAGGAAACACCATATATTTT. The full variable domain, completed using reference TRBV28 and TRBJ1-3, is DVKVTQSSRYLVKRTGEKVFLECVQDMDHENMFWYRQDPGLGLRLIYFSYDVKMKEKGDIPEGYSVSREKKERFSLILESASTNQTSMYLCASSLRQGGNTIYFGEGSWLTVV.

The rearrangement links TRBV28 to TRBJ1-3; D unresolved. V shed 3 bases and J shed 1 base, with 7 bases lying between them. Germline CDR1 MDHEN, CDR2 SYDVKM. This CDR3 contains 14 residues. This CDR3 reads CASSFAGSGNTIYF. The CDR3 DNA sequence: TGTGCCAGCAGTTTTGCCGGATCTGGAAACACCATATATTTT.

J is TRBJ2-7 and V is TRBV28; the D gene is possibly TRBD1 (6 bases). The germline gives CDR1 MDHEN, CDR2 SYDVKM. The CDR3 is 13 residues long. V was shortened by 6 bases and J by 3 bases, with 12 bases between the two germline ends. In nucleotides, the CDR3 is TGTGCCAGCAGGAGGGACACTTACTACGAGCAGTACTTC. Translated, it gives CASRRDTYYEQYF.

The chain uses TRBV25-1 and TRBJ1-1; TRBD1 matches at 9 bases. The V segment lost 2 bases and the J segment 6 bases; nucleotides outside the gene matches: 13. The CDR3 covers 17 residues. The germline V gene encodes CDR1 MGHDK and CDR2 SYGVNS. DNA of the CDR3: TGTGCCAGCAGTGAAGCAGCAAGATGGGACAGGGCCCCTGAAGCTTTCTTT. The encoded protein is CASSEAARWDRAPEAFF.

This clone appeared a single time. V gene TRBV11-2 combines with J gene TRBJ2-7; 7 nucleotides line up with TRBD2. This CDR3 contains 15 residues. The V and J ends lost 3 bases and 0 bases, in that order; junction bases with no gene match: 5. From germline, CDR1 is SGHAT and CDR2 FQNNGV. The CDR3 region is CASSFYGGSSYEQYF. DNA for the CDR3: TGTGCCAGCAGCTTCTACGGCGGGAGCTCCTACGAGCAGTACTTC.

This clone was recorded once. V gene TRBV5-5 combines with J gene TRBJ2-7, with a tentative D call TRBD2 (6 bases). Germline V gives CDR1 SGHKS, CDR2 YYEKEE (reference sequence). V shed 4 bases and J shed 4 bases, with 15 bases lying between them. The CDR3 is 14 amino acids. CDR3 DNA: TGTGCCAGCAGCGGGAATTTGGAGGGTTACGAGCAGTACTTC. Residues: CASSGNLEGYEQYF. Variable domain in full (rest from reference TRBV5-5 and TRBJ2-7): DAGVTQSPTHLIKTRGQQVTLRCSPISGHKSVSWYQQVLGQGPQFIFQYYEKEERGRGNFPDRFSARQFPNYSSELNVNALLLGDSALYLCASSGNLEGYEQYFGPGTRLTVT.

This chain links TRBV19 with TRBJ2-7; no definite D call. CDR3 length: 12 amino acids. Germline V gives CDR1 LNHDA, CDR2 SQIVND (reference sequence). Trimming removed 4 bases from V and 6 bases from J, with 10 bases in between. Here the CDR3 DNA reads TGTGCCAGTAGTACAGGTGTTAGCGAGCAGTACTTC. This gives the protein CASSTGVSEQYF.

The chain joins TRBV6-6 to TRBJ2-3; 8 positions match TRBD2. V shed 0 bases, J shed 1 base, and the junction held 3 bases outside the gene matches. Germline V gene lookup returns CDR1 MNHNY and CDR2 SVGAGI (reference sequence). This CDR3 has 16 residues. CDR3 DNA sequence: TGTGCCAGCAGTTACTCCGGGCGGGAGGGCACAGATACGCAGTATTTT. It codes for CASSYSGREGTDTQYF.

This chain links TRBV7-9 with TRBJ2-7; D is ambiguous. The CDR3 consists of 14 residues. Germline CDR1 is SEHNR and CDR2 is FQNEAQ (reference sequence). The germline V and J ends were trimmed by 1 base and 1 base, with 8 bases remaining between them. The CDR3 region is CASSLELVSYEQYF. The DNA of the CDR3 is TGTGCCAGCAGCTTAGAGTTAGTATCCTACGAGCAGTACTTC.

The J gene is TRBJ1-2, the V gene TRBV5-1; D unresolved. There are 13 residues in the CDR3. The V gene's germline CDR1 is SGHRS and CDR2 YFSETQ. V gave up 0 bases and J gave up 6 bases, with 9 bases separating them. In DNA, the CDR3 is TGCGCCAGCAGCTTGGGTGGATGGGATGGCTACACCTTC. Encoded protein: CASSLGGWDGYTF. Full variable domain (remainder filled in from reference TRBV5-1 and TRBJ1-2): KAGVTQTPRYLIKTRGQQVTLSCSPISGHRSVSWYQQTPGQGLQFLFEYFSETQRNKGNFPGRFSGRQFSNSRSEMNVSTLELGDSALYLCASSLGGWDGYTFGSGTRLTVV.

In regard to this clone: Other DNA sequences in the sample encode the same CDR3. This chain uses TRBV10-2 with TRBJ2-7; the match to TRBD2 covers 7 bases. From germline, CDR1 is WSHSY and CDR2 SAAADI. The CDR3 contains 13 residues. Trimming took 3 bases from V and 2 from J; bases not matched to a gene: 1. This chain's CDR3 is CASSEGLAYEQYF. DNA of the CDR3: TGCGCCAGCAGTGAAGGACTAGCCTACGAGCAGTACTTC.

This clone occurred a few times. The same CDR3 is also encoded by other DNA sequences in this sample. V is TRBV9 and J is TRBJ2-7; TRBD2 matches at 7 bases. CDR3 length: 15 amino acids. Germline trimming cut 0 bases from V and 1 base from J; bases unmatched to any gene: 4. Germline CDR1 SGDLS, CDR2 YYNGEE. The CDR3 region has the DNA TGTGCCAGCAGCGTAGGTCTAGCGGATTCCTACGAGCAGTACTTC. Residues: CASSVGLADSYEQYF.

V and J are TRBV28 and TRBJ2-3, with TRBD2 matching 9 bases. This CDR3 has 18 amino acids. The V gene end was trimmed by 4 bases and the J gene end by 1 base; junction bases not matched to a gene: 12. Germline V gene data show CDR1 as MDHEN and CDR2 as SYDVKM. The CDR3 nucleotides read TGTGCCAGCAGTTCACCACGTAGCGGGAGAGGGGGCACAGATACGCAGTATTTT. It specifies CASSSPRSGRGGTDTQYF.

The rearrangement joins TRBV4-1 to TRBJ2-7; perhaps TRBD2 as D (7 bases). The V gene lost 5 bases and the J gene lost 3 bases, with 17 bases spanning the gap. The CDR3 extends over 15 amino acids. CDR1 and CDR2 (germline): MGHRA, YSYEKL. The CDR3 protein is CASSSEGGLGYEQYF. The CDR3 bases are TGCGCCAGCAGCTCAGAGGGGGGGCTTGGCTACGAGCAGTACTTC.

The rearrangement uses TRBV19 and TRBJ1-2; 7 bases are a match to TRBD1. V was pared by 8 bases and J by 0 bases, with 12 bases of the junction left unmatched. The germline gives CDR1 LNHDA, CDR2 SQIVND (reference sequence). The CDR3 is made up of 16 amino acids. The CDR3 nucleotides are TGTGCCAGTGTATCGAGGGACAGTCGGGCTAACTATGGCTACACCTTC. Its protein product is CASVSRDSRANYGYTF.

The CDR3 protein is CATGPRGGMNTEAFF. The CDR3 DNA follows: TGTGCCACCGGCCCACGGGGCGGCATGAACACTGAAGCTTTCTTT. The V and J genes are TRBV2 and TRBJ1-1; maybe TRBD1 (5 bases). V was shortened by 10 bases and J by 0 bases, with 18 bases between the two germline ends. CDR1 SNHLY and CDR2 FYNNEI come from the germline V gene. The CDR3 sequence is 15 residues long.

The chain has TRBV9 and TRBJ2-7, with D possibly being TRBD1 (6 bases). CDR1 and CDR2 (germline): SGDLS, YYNGEE. The CDR3 runs to 14 residues. V was pared by 4 bases and J by 5 bases, with 16 bases between. The CDR3 DNA reads as TGTGCCAGCAGCCTAGGAACAGGGAACCACGAGCAGTACTTC. Its protein is CASSLGTGNHEQYF.

This rearrangement joins TRBV4-3 to TRBJ1-1, with 12 bases that match TRBD1. This CDR3 has 17 amino acids. Germline CDR1 is LGHNA and CDR2 is YSLEER. Germline trimming cut 0 bases from V and 0 bases from J; bases unmatched to any gene: 2. The CDR3 region is CASSQEGDRGLNTEAFF. CDR3 in DNA: TGCGCCAGCAGCCAAGAAGGGGACAGGGGGCTGAACACTGAAGCTTTCTTT.